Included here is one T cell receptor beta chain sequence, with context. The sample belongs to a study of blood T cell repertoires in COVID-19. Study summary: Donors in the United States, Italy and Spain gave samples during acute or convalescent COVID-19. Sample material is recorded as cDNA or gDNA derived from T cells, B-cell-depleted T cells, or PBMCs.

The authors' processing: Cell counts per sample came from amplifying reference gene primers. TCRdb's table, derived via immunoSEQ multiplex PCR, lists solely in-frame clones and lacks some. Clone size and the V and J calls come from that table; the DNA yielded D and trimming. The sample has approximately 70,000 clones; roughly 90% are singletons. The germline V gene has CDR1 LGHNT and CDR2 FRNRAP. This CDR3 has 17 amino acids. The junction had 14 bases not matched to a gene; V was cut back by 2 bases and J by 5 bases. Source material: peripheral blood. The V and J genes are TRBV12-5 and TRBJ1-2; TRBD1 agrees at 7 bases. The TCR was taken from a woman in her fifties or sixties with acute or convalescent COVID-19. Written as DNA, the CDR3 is TGTGCTAGTGGTTTGACCCCCCCCTTTGGGACAGCTTATGGCTACACCTTC. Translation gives CASGLTPPFGTAYGYTF.